This T cell receptor beta chain is drawn from a study of control samples from healthy donors and cancer patients. Germline V gives CDR1 SGHTA, CDR2 FQGNSA. There are 16 residues in the CDR3. V was pared by 1 base and J by 5 bases, with 16 bases between. Clones were sequenced by immunoSEQ multiplex PCR, and TCRdb holds only the in-frame ones, with some missing. Among fewer than 500,000 clones listed, around 90% were seen once. V usage is TRBV7-2 and J usage is TRBJ2-3; TRBD1 or TRBD2 may be the D gene (6 bases each). The sample comprised PBMCs. This TCR came from a middle-aged man with head and neck cancer. Here the CDR3 DNA reads TGTGCCAGCAGCTTAGGGTTCTCGGGGGCCAGAGATACGCAGTATTTT. This gives the protein CASSLGFSGARDTQYF.